The clone carrying this T cell receptor beta chain was found a few times. This record belongs to a study of T cells in Graves' hyperthyroidism and ophthalmopathy. In patients aged 18 to 65, hyperthyroidism was newly diagnosed, with duration under 2 months. A roughly 9.1 ml volume of fresh peripheral blood provided the PBMCs. Amplified TCR beta CDR3 regions came from RNA transcripts. HTBI primers were used for first-round RT-PCR of the TCR CDR3. TCRdb called the multiplex PCR reads again in MiXCR, with one record for every CDR3 protein. The sample carries some 600,000 distinct CDR3 sequences, more than 11% recorded once. The V gene's germline CDR1 is SGDLS and CDR2 YYNGEE. This CDR3 spans 17 amino acids. Germline trimming cut 4 bases from V and 1 base from J; bases unmatched to any gene: 5.

Sequencing was carried out using blood. The chain links TRBV9 to TRBJ2-1; 13 bases map to TRBD2. The sequence was obtained from a woman in her 30s with Graves' hyperthyroidism that later progressed to Graves' ophthalmopathy. The chain's CDR3 is CASSLGTSGNSYNEQFF. The CDR3 DNA reads TGTGCCAGCAGCCTAGGGACTAGCGGGAATTCCTACAATGAGCAGTTCTTC. Full variable domain (remainder filled in from reference TRBV9 and TRBJ2-1): DSGVTQTPKHLITATGQRVTLRCSPRSGDLSVYWYQQSLDQGLQFLIQYYNGEERAKGNILERFSAQQFPDLHSELNLSSLELGDSALYFCASSLGTSGNSYNEQFFGPGTRLTVL.